The next 3 T cell receptor beta chains were all read from a single sample in a study of human T cells and chemical hapten exposure. TCRdb used MiXCR to reprocess the RACE reads, holding one entry per CDR3 protein. The table records some 99,000 distinct CDR3 sequences, more than 7% of them present only once. Noted time point: patch test 2, 6 weeks after DPC sensitization. The treatment was: therapeutic diphenylcyclopropenone sensitization with weekly scalp DPC. The material was whole blood, obtained in connection with sensitization to the hapten diphenylcyclopropenone (DPC). Receptors were obtained from a woman in her forties with alopecia areata. Some clones in this sample may be carry-over from other donors' samples.

The chain is built from TRBV6-5 and TRBJ1-2, with D tentatively TRBD1 (5 bases). V was clipped by 5 bases and J by 6 bases, with 10 bases between them. The CDR3 contains 12 residues. The germline V gene has CDR1 MNHEY and CDR2 SVGAGI. CDR3: CASSQVGDGYTF. The CDR3 coding sequence is TGTGCCAGCAGTCAGGTGGGGGATGGCTACACCTTC.

This clonotype was recorded at least ten times. V is TRBV5-6 and J is TRBJ1-1; 10 bases align to TRBD1. The CDR3 runs 13 residues. Germline lookup yields CDR1 SGHDT and CDR2 YYEEEE. V trimming: 4 bases; J trimming: 5 bases; junction bases outside the gene matches: 2. The CDR3 DNA is TGTGCCAGCAGCCGGACAGGGGGAACTGAAGCTTTCTTT. Protein product: CASSRTGGTEAFF.

This clonotype has at least ten counts. The V and J genes are TRBV28 and TRBJ2-7; D is perhaps TRBD1 or TRBD2 (7 bases each). Trimming shortened V by 5 bases and J by 4 bases, and 18 bases separated the two germline ends. The germline V gene encodes CDR1 MDHEN and CDR2 SYDVKM. The length of the CDR3 is 15 residues. The CDR3 protein is CASSPGGGPVYEQYF. The CDR3 nucleotides read TGTGCCAGCAGTCCAGGGGGGGGACCGGTATACGAGCAGTACTTC. The full variable domain, completed using reference TRBV28 and TRBJ2-7, is DVKVTQSSRYLVKRTGEKVFLECVQDMDHENMFWYRQDPGLGLRLIYFSYDVKMKEKGDIPEGYSVSREKKERFSLILESASTNQTSMYLCASSPGGGPVYEQYFGPGTRLTVT.